This TCR beta chain was captured by sequencing in a study of blood T cell repertoires in COVID-19. In the original workflow: Estimates of nucleated cell counts were drawn from the amplification of reference gene primers. The method was immunoSEQ multiplex PCR; TCRdb's version includes in-frame clones alone and lacks a portion of them. V, J and clone size are those of that table, while D and trimming were read from the DNA. The table includes approximately 240,000 clones, roughly 83% detected once. The V gene end was trimmed by 3 bases and the J gene end by 2 bases; junction bases not matched to a gene: 14. This CDR3 comprises 19 residues. Germline CDR1 SEHNR, CDR2 FQNEAQ (reference sequence).

This TCR came from a woman aged 40 to 49 with acute COVID-19. The chain is built from TRBV7-9 and TRBJ2-5; 11 bases are a match to TRBD2. Material: PBMCs or T cells enriched from blood (not recorded which). CDR3 sequence reads: CASSFRAALAGGHQETQYF. CDR3 in DNA: TGTGCCAGCAGCTTCAGGGCGGCTTTAGCGGGGGGGCATCAAGAGACCCAGTACTTC.